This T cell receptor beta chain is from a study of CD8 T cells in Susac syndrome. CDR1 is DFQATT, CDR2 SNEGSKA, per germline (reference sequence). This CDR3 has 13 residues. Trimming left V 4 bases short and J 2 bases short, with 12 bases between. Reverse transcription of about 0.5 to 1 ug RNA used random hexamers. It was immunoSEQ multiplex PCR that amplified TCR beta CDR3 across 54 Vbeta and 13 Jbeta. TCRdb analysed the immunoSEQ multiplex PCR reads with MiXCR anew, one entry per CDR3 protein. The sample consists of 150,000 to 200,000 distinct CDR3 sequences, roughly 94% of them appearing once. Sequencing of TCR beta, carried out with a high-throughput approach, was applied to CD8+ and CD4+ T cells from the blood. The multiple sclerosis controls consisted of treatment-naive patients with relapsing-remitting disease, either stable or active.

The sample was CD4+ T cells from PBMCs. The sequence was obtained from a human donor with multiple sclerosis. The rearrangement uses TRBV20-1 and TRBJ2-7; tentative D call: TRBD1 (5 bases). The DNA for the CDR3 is TGCAGTGCTAATTCCGACAGAACCTACGAGCAGTACTTC. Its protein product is CSANSDRTYEQYF.